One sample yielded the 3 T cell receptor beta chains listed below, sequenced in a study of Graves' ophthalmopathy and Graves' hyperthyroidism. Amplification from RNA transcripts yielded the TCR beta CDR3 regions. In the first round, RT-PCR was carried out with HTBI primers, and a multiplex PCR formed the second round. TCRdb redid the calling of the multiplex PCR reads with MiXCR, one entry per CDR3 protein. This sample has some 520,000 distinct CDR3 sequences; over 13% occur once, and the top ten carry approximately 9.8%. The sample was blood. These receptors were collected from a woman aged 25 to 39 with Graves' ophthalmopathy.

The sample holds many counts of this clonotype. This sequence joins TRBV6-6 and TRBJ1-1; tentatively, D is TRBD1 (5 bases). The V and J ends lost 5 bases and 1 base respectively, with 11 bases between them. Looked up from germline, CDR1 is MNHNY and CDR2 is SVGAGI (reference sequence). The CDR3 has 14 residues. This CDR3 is CASSRTGQNTEAFF. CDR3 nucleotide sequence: TGTGCCAGCAGTCGGACGGGGCAGAACACTGAAGCTTTCTTT.

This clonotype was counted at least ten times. The CDR3 region has the DNA TGTGCCAGCAGCCAAGCGCCCGGACTAGCGGGAAACTACGAGCAGTACTTC. Translating gives CASSQAPGLAGNYEQYF. The V and J genes are TRBV4-2 and TRBJ2-7, with 12 bases identical to TRBD2. The ends lost 1 base at V and 3 bases at J; junction bases unmatched: 7. This CDR3 comprises 17 residues. Germline V gene sequence: CDR1 LGHNA, CDR2 YNFKEQ.

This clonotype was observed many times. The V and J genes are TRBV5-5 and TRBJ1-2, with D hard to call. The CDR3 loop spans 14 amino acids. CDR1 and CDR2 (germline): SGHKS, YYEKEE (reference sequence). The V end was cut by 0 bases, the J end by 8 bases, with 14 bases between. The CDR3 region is CASSLDSPIPGYTF. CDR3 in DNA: TGTGCCAGCAGCTTGGACAGCCCCATCCCCGGCTACACCTTC.